These T cell receptor beta chains were read from a single sample in a study of CD8 T cells in Susac syndrome. TCRdb ran MiXCR on the immunoSEQ multiplex PCR reads and lists one entry per CDR3 protein. The repertoire holds more than 130,000 distinct CDR3 sequences, approximately 95% seen once, with approximately 0.25% in the top ten. Sequences were obtained from CD8+ T cells from PBMCs. Source of these receptors: a human donor in good health. Each CDR3 is given without its conserved first and last residue. The D gene is left open where the match is weak.

CDR3aa | v_gene | d_gene
ASSLGAGPQETQY | TRBV7-8 | NA
ASSQDEWAPGANVLT | TRBV3-1 | NA
ASSQGGWNEQF | TRBV25-1 | NA
ASSQDPGPETQY | TRBV4-1 | NA
ASSRGGDQPQH | TRBV6-5 | NA
ASSEGIAATYEQY | TRBV2 | NA
ASRLAGNEQF | TRBV5-1 | NA
ASSEKAGTTFSYNEQF | TRBV2 | TRBD2
SARDPGQGAAYEQY | TRBV20-1 | TRBD1
AWSGPSADTQY | TRBV30 | NA
SVEGAISGSAYEQY | TRBV29-1 | TRBD2
ASSQATGSYEQY | TRBV4-1 | TRBD1
ASSLVAVEWTEAF | TRBV27 | NA